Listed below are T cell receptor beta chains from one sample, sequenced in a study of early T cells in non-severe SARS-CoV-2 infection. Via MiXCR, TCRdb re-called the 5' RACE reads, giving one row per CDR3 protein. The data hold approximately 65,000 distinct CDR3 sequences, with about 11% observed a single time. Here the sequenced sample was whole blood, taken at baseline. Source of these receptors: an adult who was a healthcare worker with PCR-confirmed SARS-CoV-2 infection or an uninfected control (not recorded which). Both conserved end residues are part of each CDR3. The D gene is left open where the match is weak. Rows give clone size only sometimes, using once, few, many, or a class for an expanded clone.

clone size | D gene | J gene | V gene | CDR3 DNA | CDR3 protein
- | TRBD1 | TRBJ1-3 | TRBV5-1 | TGCGCCAGCAGCCCCCTGACAGGGGGATCCGCCATATATTTT | CASSPLTGGSAIYF
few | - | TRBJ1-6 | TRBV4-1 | TGCGCCAGCAGCCCGGCGGCAGAGGGGTATTCACCCCTCCACTTT | CASSPAAEGYSPLHF
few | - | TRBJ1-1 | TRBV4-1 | TGCGCCAGCAGCCAAGCTGGGGGGTTAATTGAAGCTTTCTTT | CASSQAGGLIEAFF
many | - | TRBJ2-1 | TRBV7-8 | TGTGCCAGCAGCTTAGAGACGGTCCGGGGCAATGAGCAGTTCTTC | CASSLETVRGNEQFF
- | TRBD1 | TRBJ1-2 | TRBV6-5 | TGTGCCAGCAGTTACGTCCCGGGACAGGGGTTACATGGCTACACCTTC | CASSYVPGQGLHGYTF
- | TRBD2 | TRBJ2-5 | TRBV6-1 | TGTGCCAGCAGTGAAGCGCTCGGGACTAGCGGGGTCCAAGAGACCCAGTACTTC | CASSEALGTSGVQETQYF
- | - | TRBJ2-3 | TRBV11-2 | TGTGCCAGCAGCTTAGGATCTTCAGGGGCTACGCAGTATTTT | CASSLGSSGATQYF
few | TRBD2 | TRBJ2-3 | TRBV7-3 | TGTGCCAGCAGCTCGCTAGCGGGGCTAACAACAGATACGCAGTATTTT | CASSSLAGLTTDTQYF
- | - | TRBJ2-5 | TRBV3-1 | TGTGCCAGCAGCGCGAAGACGGCGGGGAGGCAAGAGACCCAGTACTTC | CASSAKTAGRQETQYF
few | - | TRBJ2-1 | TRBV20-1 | TGCAGTGCTCGCAGGGGGGTCCAGGGGAATGAGCAGTTCTTC | CSARRGVQGNEQFF
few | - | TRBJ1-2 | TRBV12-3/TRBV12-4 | TGTGCCAGCAGTTTAGCGTCTACCGGAGGCTACACCTTC | CASSLASTGGYTF
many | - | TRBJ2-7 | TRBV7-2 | TGTGCCAGCAGGAAGGACAGCTACGAGCAGTACTTC | CASRKDSYEQYF
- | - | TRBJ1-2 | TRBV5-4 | TGTGCCAGCAGCTTGTTTGGGTTCGGGGTCGGCTATGGCTACACCTTC | CASSLFGFGVGYGYTF
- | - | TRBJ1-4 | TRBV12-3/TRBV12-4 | TGTGCCAGCAGTTTAAGGGCAGGGGCGGGTGAAAAACTGTTTTTT | CASSLRAGAGEKLFF
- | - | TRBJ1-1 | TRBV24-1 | TGTGCCACCAGTGATCCAACGACACCTTTTGGGGCAAACACTGAAGCTTTCTTT | CATSDPTTPFGANTEAFF
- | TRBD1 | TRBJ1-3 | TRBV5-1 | TGCGCCAGCAGCTTGAGCCCTATGGGGACAGGGGGCAATGGAAACACCATATATTTT | CASSLSPMGTGGNGNTIYF
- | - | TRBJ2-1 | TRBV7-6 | TGTGCCAGCAGCTTAGCGGGGCCCTCTTACAATGAGCAGTTCTTC | CASSLAGPSYNEQFF
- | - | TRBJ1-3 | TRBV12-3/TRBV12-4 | TGTGCCAGCAGTTTAGTCTCAACCTCTGGAAACACCATATATTTT | CASSLVSTSGNTIYF
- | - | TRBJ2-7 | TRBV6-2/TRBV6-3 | TGTGCCAGCAGGCCCACGAGCTTCACCGCCTACGAGCAGTACTTC | CASRPTSFTAYEQYF
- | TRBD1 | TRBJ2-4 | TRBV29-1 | TGCAGCGTTGAAGGGGACAGTAAAAACATTCAGTACTTC | CSVEGDSKNIQYF
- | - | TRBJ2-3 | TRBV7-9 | TGTGCCAGCAGCTTACCGGAGGGGCGCACAGATACGCAGTATTTT | CASSLPEGRTDTQYF
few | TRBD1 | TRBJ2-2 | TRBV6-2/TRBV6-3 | TGTGCCAGCATCGCGGGACAGGGAAGGGGCGGGGAGCTGTTTTTT | CASIAGQGRGGELFF
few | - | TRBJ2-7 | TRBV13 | TGTGCCAGCAGCTCATCAGAGCCCGGACGGATTTACGAGCAGTACTTC | CASSSSEPGRIYEQYF
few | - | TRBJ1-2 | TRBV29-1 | TGCAGCGTTTTCCTGGATGGCTACACCTTC | CSVFLDGYTF
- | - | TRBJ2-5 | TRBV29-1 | TGCAGCACCCAGGAGGGCCCCGTAGAGACCCAGTACTTC | CSTQEGPVETQYF
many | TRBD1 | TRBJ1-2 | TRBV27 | TGTGCCAGCAGTTCACTAGAACAGGGGGCTATCTATGGCTACACCTTC | CASSSLEQGAIYGYTF
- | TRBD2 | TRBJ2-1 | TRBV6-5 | TGTGCCAGCAGTCCGCCGGGGGGGTACAATGAGCAGTTCTTC | CASSPPGGYNEQFF
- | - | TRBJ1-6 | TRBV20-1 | TGCAGTGCTCCCCTGGCAGGGGCCACCTATAATTCACCCCTCCACTTT | CSAPLAGATYNSPLHF
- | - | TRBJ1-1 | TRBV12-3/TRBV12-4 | TGTGCCAGCAGTCCCGGGACGGAGGCTTTCTTT | CASSPGTEAFF
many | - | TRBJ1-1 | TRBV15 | TGTGCCACCAGCAGACAGGGTGGGACTGAAGCTTTCTTT | CATSRQGGTEAFF
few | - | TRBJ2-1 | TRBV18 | TGTGCCAGCTCACCGTCGGCAGGGTCCTACAATGAGCAGTTCTTC | CASSPSAGSYNEQFF
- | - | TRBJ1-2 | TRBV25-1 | TGTGCCAGCAGTGACTGGGGGCAGGGCTATGGCTACACCTTC | CASSDWGQGYGYTF
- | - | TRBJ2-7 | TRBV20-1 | TGCAGTGCTACAGCGGAATCCTACGAGCAGTACTTC | CSATAESYEQYF
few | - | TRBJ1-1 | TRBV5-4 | TGTGCCAGCAGCTTTAACAGGGTTAGTGAAGCTTTCTTT | CASSFNRVSEAFF
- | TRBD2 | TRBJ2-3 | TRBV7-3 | TGTGCCAGCAGCTCACCCGGGGGGGTTGCTAGCACAGATACGCAGTATTTT | CASSSPGGVASTDTQYF
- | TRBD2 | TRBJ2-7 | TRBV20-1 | TGCAGTGCCCTATTCGGGGGGAGGGACGAGCAGTACTTC | CSALFGGRDEQYF
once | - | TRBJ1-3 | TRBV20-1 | TGCAGTGCTTACATTACCTCTGGAAACACCATATATTTT | CSAYITSGNTIYF
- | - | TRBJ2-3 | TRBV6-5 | TGTGCCAGCAGTTACGCGGGCGGGGTCACAGATACGCAGTATTTT | CASSYAGGVTDTQYF
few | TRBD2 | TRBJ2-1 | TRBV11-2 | TGTGCCAGCGCCCCGTCTAGCGGGGGGGTCAATGAGCAGTTCTTC | CASAPSSGGVNEQFF
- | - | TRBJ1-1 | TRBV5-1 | TGCGCCAGCAGCTTGACATATGGACAGTCGGGTGATGGGACTGAAGCTTTCTTT | CASSLTYGQSGDGTEAFF
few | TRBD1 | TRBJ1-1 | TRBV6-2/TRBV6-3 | TGTGCCAGCAGTAAACACAGGGGGCCAGAGGAAGCTTTCTTT | CASSKHRGPEEAFF
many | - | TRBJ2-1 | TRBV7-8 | TGTGCCAGCAGCGCCCGCTCATTTAGCGGTAGCAATGAGCAGTTCTTC | CASSARSFSGSNEQFF
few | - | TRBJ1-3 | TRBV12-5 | TGTGCTAGTGGTTTTGAAGGACCCTCTGGAAACACCATATATTTT | CASGFEGPSGNTIYF
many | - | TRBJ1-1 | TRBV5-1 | TGCGCCAGCAGCTTGGGGACACTTCAGATGAACACTGAAGCTTTCTTT | CASSLGTLQMNTEAFF
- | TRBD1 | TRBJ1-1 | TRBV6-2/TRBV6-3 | TGTGCCAGCAGACCCCGGACAGGGTTTAACACTGAAGCTTTCTTT | CASRPRTGFNTEAFF
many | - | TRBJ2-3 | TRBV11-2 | TGTGCCAGCAGCTTAATCCCATCGGGGGAAGATACGCAGTATTTT | CASSLIPSGEDTQYF
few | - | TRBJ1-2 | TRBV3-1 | TGTGCCAGCAGCCAATACGAGGGGGGCTTCGGCTATGGCTACACCTTC | CASSQYEGGFGYGYTF
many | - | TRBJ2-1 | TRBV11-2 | TGTGCCAGCAGCCTTCACGGGACCGAGCAGTTCTTC | CASSLHGTEQFF